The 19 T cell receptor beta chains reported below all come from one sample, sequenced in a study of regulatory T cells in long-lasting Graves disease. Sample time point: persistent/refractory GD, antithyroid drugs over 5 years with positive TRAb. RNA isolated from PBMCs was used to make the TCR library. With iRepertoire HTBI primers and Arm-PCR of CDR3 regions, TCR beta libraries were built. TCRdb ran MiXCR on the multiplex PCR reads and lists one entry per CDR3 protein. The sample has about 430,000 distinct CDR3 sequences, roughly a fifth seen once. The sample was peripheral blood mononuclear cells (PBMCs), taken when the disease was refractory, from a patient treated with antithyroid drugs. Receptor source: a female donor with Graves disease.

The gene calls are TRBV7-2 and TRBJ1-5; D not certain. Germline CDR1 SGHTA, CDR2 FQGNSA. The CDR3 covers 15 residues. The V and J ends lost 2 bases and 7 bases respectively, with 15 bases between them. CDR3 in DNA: TGTGCCAGCAGCTTACTAGTCCAGTCGGACCAGCCCCAGCATTTT. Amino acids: CASSLLVQSDQPQHF.

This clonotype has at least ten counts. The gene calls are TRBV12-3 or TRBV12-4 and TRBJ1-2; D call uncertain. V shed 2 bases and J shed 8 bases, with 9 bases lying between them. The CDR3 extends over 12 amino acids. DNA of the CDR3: TGTGCCAGCAGTTTAACCGGGGAAGGCTACACCTTC. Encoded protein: CASSLTGEGYTF.

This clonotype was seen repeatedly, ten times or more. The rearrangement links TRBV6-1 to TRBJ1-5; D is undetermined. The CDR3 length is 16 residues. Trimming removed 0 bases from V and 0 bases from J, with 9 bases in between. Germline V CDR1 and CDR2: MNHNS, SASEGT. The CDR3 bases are TGTGCCAGCAGTGAAGCGATAAGCTATAGCAATCAGCCCCAGCATTTT. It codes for CASSEAISYSNQPQHF.

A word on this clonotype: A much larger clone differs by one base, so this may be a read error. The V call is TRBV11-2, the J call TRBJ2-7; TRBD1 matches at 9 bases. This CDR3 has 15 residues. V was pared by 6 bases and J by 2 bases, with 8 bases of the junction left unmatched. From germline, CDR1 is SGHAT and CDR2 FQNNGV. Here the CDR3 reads CASRKPGQGTYEQYF. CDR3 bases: TGTGCCAGCAGAAAACCGGGACAGGGAACCTACGAGCAGTACTTC.

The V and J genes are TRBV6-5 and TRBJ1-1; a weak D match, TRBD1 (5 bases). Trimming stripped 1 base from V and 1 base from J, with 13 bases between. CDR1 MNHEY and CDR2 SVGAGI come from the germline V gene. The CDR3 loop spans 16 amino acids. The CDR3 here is CASSYYPTASNTEAFF. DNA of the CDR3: TGTGCCAGCAGTTACTACCCGACAGCATCGAACACTGAAGCTTTCTTT.

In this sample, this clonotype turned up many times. The DNA of the CDR3 is TGTGCCAGCAGTTTGAGGGGGGCCGCGGGAAACACCATATATTTT. Protein product: CASSLRGAAGNTIYF. The genes are TRBV12-3 or TRBV12-4 and TRBJ1-3; possible D gene TRBD1, 6 bases. The CDR3 spans 15 residues. Trimming left V 3 bases short and J 4 bases short, with 13 bases between.

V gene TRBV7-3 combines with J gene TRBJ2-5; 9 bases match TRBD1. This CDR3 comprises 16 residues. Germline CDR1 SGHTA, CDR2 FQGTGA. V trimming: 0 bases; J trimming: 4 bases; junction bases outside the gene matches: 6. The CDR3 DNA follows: TGTGCCAGCAGCTTAACGAACAGGGGGCAGCGAGAGACCCAGTACTTC. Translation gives CASSLTNRGQRETQYF.

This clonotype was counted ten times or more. The CDR3 sequence is CASSHRNSPLHF. The CDR3 bases are TGTGCCAGCAGTCACCGGAATTCACCCCTCCACTTT. J is TRBJ1-6 and V is TRBV6-1, with unresolved D. Trimming removed 5 bases from V and 7 bases from J, with 6 bases in between. This CDR3 is built from 12 residues. Germline assignment: CDR1 MNHNS and CDR2 SASEGT.

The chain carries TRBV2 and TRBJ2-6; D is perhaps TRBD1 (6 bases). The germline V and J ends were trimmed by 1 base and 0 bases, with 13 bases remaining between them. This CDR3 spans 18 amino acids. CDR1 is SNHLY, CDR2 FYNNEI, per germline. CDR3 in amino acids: CASSEDRAGNSGANVLTF. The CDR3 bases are TGTGCCAGCAGTGAAGACAGGGCCGGGAACTCTGGGGCCAACGTCCTGACTTTC.

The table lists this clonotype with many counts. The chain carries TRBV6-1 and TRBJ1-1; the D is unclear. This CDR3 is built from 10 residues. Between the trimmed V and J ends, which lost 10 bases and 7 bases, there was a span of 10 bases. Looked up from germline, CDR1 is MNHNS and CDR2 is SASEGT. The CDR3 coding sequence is TGTGCCACCGGACGGCTTGAAGCTTTCTTT. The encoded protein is CATGRLEAFF.

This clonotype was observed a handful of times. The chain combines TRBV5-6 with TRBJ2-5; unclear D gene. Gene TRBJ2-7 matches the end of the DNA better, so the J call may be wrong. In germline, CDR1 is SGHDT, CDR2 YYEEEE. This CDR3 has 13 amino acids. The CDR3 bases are TGTGCCAGCAGCTTACCCCTGGCCTACGAGCAGTACTTC. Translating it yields CASSLPLAYEQYF.

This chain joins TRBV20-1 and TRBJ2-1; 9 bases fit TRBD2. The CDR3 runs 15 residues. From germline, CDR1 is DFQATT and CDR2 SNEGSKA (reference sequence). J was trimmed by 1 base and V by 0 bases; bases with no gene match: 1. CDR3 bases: TGCAGTGCTAGAGAAGCGGGAGGTTCCTACAATGAGCAGTTCTTC. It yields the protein CSAREAGGSYNEQFF.

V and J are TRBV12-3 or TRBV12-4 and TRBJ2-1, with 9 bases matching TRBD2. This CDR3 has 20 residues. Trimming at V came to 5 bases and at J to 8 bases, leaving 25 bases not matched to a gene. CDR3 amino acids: CASSPMGYGSGSSRVYEQFF. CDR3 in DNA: TGTGCCAGCAGTCCCATGGGTTACGGTAGCGGGAGCTCAAGGGTCTATGAGCAGTTCTTC.

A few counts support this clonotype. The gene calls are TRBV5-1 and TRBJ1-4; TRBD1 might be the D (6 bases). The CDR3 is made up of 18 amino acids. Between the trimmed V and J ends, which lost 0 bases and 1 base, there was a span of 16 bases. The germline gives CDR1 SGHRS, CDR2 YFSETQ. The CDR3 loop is CASSLDRVSRRTNEKLFF. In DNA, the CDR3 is TGCGCCAGCAGCTTGGACAGGGTCAGTCGTCGAACTAATGAAAAACTGTTTTTT. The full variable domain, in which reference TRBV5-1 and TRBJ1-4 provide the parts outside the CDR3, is KAGVTQTPRYLIKTRGQQVTLSCSPISGHRSVSWYQQTPGQGLQFLFEYFSETQRNKGNFPGRFSGRQFSNSRSEMNVSTLELGDSALYLCASSLDRVSRRTNEKLFFGSGTQLSVL.

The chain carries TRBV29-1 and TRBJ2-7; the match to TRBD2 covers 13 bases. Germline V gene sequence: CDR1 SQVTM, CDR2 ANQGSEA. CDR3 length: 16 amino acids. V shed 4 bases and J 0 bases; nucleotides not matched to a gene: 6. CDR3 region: CSVATSGRAFSYEQYF. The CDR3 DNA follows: TGCAGCGTTGCAACTAGCGGGAGGGCCTTCTCCTACGAGCAGTACTTC.

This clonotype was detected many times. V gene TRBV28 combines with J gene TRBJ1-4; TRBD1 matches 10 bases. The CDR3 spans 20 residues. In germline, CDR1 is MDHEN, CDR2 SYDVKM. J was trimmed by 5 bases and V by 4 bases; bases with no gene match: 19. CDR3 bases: TGTGCCAGCAGTTCCCTTAGAGGGGACAGGGGAGGAACGGGGAATGAAAAACTGTTTTTT. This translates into CASSSLRGDRGGTGNEKLFF.

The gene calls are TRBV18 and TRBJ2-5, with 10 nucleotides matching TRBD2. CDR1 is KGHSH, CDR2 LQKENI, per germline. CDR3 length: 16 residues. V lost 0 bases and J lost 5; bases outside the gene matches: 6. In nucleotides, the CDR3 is TGTGCCAGCTCACCACCCCTAGCGGGAGCGTGGGAGACCCAGTACTTC. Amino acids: CASSPPLAGAWETQYF.

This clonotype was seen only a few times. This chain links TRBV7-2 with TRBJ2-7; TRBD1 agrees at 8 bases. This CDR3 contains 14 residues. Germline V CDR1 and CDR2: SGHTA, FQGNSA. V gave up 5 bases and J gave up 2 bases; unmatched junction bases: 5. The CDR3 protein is CASSPKTGAYEQYF. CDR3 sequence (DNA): TGTGCCAGCAGCCCAAAGACAGGGGCCTACGAGCAGTACTTC.

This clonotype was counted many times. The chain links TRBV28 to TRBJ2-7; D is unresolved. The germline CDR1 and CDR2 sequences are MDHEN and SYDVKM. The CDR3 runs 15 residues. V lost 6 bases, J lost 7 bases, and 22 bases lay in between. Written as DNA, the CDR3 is TGTGCCAGCAGGCTATCTGGGCCTCATCTTAGGGAGCAGTACTTC. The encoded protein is CASRLSGPHLREQYF.